This entry lists 21 T cell receptor beta chains sequenced from one sample in a study of T cells expressing NK-cell markers. TCRdb reanalyzed the 5' RACE reads and collapses them to one entry per CDR3 protein, without DNA. This sample contains approximately 380,000 distinct CDR3 sequences. Sequenced input: blood T cells: a sorted CD56 or NKG2C T cell subset, CD4+ or CD8+ T cells, or bulk PBMC T cells (not recorded which). The receptors stem from a man aged 18 to 69 in good health.

The rearrangement links TRBV3-1 to TRBJ2-1; TCRdb picks TRBD2, but there is no DNA to check that call. The CDR3 is 14 amino acids. The germline CDR1 and CDR2 sequences are LGHDT and YNNKEL (reference sequence). CDR3 residues: CASSQSLAINEQFF.

V is TRBV12-3 or TRBV12-4 and J is TRBJ1-1; TCRdb picks TRBD1, but there is no DNA to check that call. This CDR3 has 14 amino acids. This CDR3 reads CASSLYRPNTEAFF.

The V call is TRBV6-1, the J call TRBJ2-2; TCRdb outputs TRBD2, but without DNA this stays unchecked. The V gene's germline CDR1 is MNHNS and CDR2 SASEGT. The CDR3 totals 17 residues. CDR3 loop: CASTVIAGGKVSGELFF.

The rearrangement uses TRBV20-1 and TRBJ2-7; the TRBD2 assignment by TCRdb is unverifiable without DNA. Germline V gene data show CDR1 as DFQATT and CDR2 as SNEGSKA (reference sequence). This CDR3 comprises 12 residues. CDR3 sequence reads: CSARAATDPEYF.

The chain uses TRBV7-9 and TRBJ1-2. In germline, CDR1 is SEHNR, CDR2 FQNEAQ (reference sequence). CDR3 length: 11 amino acids. The CDR3 is CASSVRNGYTF.

The chain links TRBV20-1 to TRBJ1-5; the D gene TCRdb calls, TRBD1, cannot be checked with no DNA. The CDR3 contains 13 residues. Germline V gives CDR1 DFQATT, CDR2 SNEGSKA (reference sequence). The CDR3 loop reads CSARLQGYQPQHF.

The rearrangement links TRBV7-9 to TRBJ2-1; TCRdb's D call of TRBD1 is untestable without DNA. Germline CDR1 and CDR2: SEHNR and FQNEAQ (reference sequence). CDR3 size: 17 residues. CDR3 amino acids: CASSLWGTAGLNNEQFF.

This rearrangement joins TRBV20-1 to TRBJ2-5; TCRdb names TRBD2, which stays unverified in the absence of DNA. The CDR3 sequence is 15 residues long. The germline V gene encodes CDR1 DFQATT and CDR2 SNEGSKA (reference sequence). The CDR3 reads CSASTSGRIQETQYF.

V and J are TRBV29-1 and TRBJ2-2; no DNA is available, so the TRBD2 call from TCRdb remains unchecked. The CDR3 consists of 15 residues. Per germline, CDR1 SQVTM and CDR2 ANQGSEA. The CDR3: CSVEDPAGGPGELFF.

The rearrangement links TRBV5-1 to TRBJ2-1; the D gene TCRdb calls, TRBD2, cannot be checked with no DNA. This CDR3 spans 15 amino acids. Looked up from germline, CDR1 is SGHRS and CDR2 is YFSETQ. The CDR3 sequence is CASSLAGGRGNEQFF.

This chain joins TRBV9 and TRBJ1-1; as DNA is missing, the TRBD1 call by TCRdb cannot be tested. Germline V gene lookup returns CDR1 SGDLS and CDR2 YYNGEE. CDR3 length equals 15 residues. The CDR3 loop reads CASSPGRGRWTEAFF.

The gene calls are TRBV28 and TRBJ2-7; TCRdb picks TRBD2, but there is no DNA to check that call. Germline V gene data show CDR1 as MDHEN and CDR2 as SYDVKM. CDR3 length: 16 amino acids. The CDR3 here is CASSPVRQGLRYEQYF.

The genes are TRBV19 and TRBJ1-5; TCRdb lists TRBD1, though no DNA is available to test this call. The CDR3 totals 15 residues. CDR1 and CDR2 (germline): LNHDA, SQIVND (reference sequence). The CDR3 here is CASRRSTGEYQPQHF.

The chain joins TRBV27 to TRBJ2-2. In germline, CDR1 is MNHEY, CDR2 SMNVEV (reference sequence). The CDR3 consists of 16 residues. CDR3 amino acids: CASSFRILRGTGELFF.

The genes are TRBV19 and TRBJ1-1. The CDR3 totals 15 residues. Germline values: CDR1 LNHDA, CDR2 SQIVND (reference sequence). CDR3 loop: CASMDGSVSGTEAFF.

The chain recombines TRBV20-1 with TRBJ2-3; TCRdb gives TRBD1 as the D gene, but with no DNA this cannot be confirmed. The CDR3 runs 13 residues. The germline V gene encodes CDR1 DFQATT and CDR2 SNEGSKA (reference sequence). The CDR3 is CSGASGFTDTQYF.

The chain carries TRBV30 and TRBJ2-3; lacking DNA, the TRBD1 call made by TCRdb goes unchecked. The germline V gene encodes CDR1 GTSNPN and CDR2 SVGIG (reference sequence). This CDR3 is built from 15 residues. This CDR3 reads CAWGETGLVSDTQYF.

The J gene is TRBJ2-1, the V gene TRBV20-1. This CDR3 has 15 amino acids. Germline V CDR1 and CDR2: DFQATT, SNEGSKA (reference sequence). The CDR3 is CSARVGQGPNNEQFF.

The chain links TRBV7-2 to TRBJ1-1; absent DNA, TCRdb's TRBD1 call cannot be checked. Looked up from germline, CDR1 is SGHTA and CDR2 is FQGNSA. The CDR3 has 16 amino acids. The CDR3 loop reads CASSTTGFGGGTEAFF.

The V gene is TRBV4-2, the J gene TRBJ1-4. CDR3 length: 14 residues. The germline CDR1 and CDR2 sequences are LGHNA and YNFKEQ. The CDR3: CASSQRELGEKLFF.

V and J are TRBV9 and TRBJ1-5; TCRdb lists TRBD1, though no DNA is available to test this call. Germline values: CDR1 SGDLS, CDR2 YYNGEE. This CDR3 is built from 16 residues. CDR3 in amino acids: CASSEGQGGSNQPQHF.